This entry features one T cell receptor beta chain sequence. Its antigen is unidentified. TCRdb processed the PCR reads anew with MiXCR; each CDR3 protein has one entry. Among about 630,000 distinct CDR3 sequences listed, around 25% were seen once. This entry is derived from a study of molecular identifiers for immune sequencing clone quantification. Study-level points and caveats: A single cell's spiked Jurkat TCR RNA was reportedly detectable among roughly 920,000 naive cells.

The V gene's germline CDR1 is SEHNR and CDR2 FQNEAQ (reference sequence). After removal of 5 bases from V and 8 bases from J, the junction contained 10 bases not matched to a gene. The CDR3 runs 15 residues. The TCR originated in a human donor in good health. Some libraries in this study had Jurkat cell RNA spiked in. The source material was naive CD8+ T cells from blood, with Jurkat cell RNA spiked in. The sample's subset: FACS-sorted CD8+CD4-CCR7+CD45RA+ naive T cells. The chain uses TRBV7-9 and TRBJ2-1; 9 nucleotides agree with TRBD1. The CDR3: CASSPRQGGFDEQFF. CDR3 nucleotide sequence: TGTGCCAGCAGCCCCCGACAGGGGGGCTTCGATGAGCAGTTCTTC.